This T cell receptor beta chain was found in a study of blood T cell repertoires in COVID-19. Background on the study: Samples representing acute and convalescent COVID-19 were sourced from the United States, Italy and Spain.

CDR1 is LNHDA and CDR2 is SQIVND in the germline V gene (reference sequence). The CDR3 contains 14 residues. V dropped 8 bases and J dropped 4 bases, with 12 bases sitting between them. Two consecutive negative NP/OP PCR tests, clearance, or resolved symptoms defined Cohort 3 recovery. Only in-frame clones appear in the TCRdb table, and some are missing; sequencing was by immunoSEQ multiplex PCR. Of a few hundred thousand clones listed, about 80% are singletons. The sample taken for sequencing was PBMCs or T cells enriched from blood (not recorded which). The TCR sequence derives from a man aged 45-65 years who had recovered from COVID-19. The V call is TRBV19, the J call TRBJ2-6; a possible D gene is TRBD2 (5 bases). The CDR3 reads CASVGARGANVLTF. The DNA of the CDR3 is TGTGCCAGTGTGGGAGCTAGGGGGGCCAACGTCCTGACTTTC. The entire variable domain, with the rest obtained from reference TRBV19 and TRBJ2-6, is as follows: DGGITQSPKYLFRKEGQNVTLSCEQNLNHDAMYWYRQDPGQGLRLIYYSQIVNDFQKGDIAEGYSVSREKKESFPLTVTSAQKNPTAFYLCASVGARGANVLTFGAGSRLTVL.